The source of this T cell receptor (beta chain) is a study of T cell repertoires in ileal Crohn's disease. Trimming took 5 bases from V and 4 from J; bases not matched to a gene: 6. The CDR3 length is 15 residues. Germline V gene sequence: CDR1 SGHRS, CDR2 YFSETQ. Sequencing used immunoSEQ multiplex PCR; TCRdb keeps in-frame clones, though not all of them. The data show a few thousand clones, 80% to 85% seen once. This clone is classed as large. Time point in this sample: neoterminal ileum biopsy at postoperative endoscopy, about 6 months after surgery. J is TRBJ2-1 and V is TRBV5-1, with 10 bases identical to TRBD2. Sequencing was performed on ileal tissue. The sequence was obtained from an adult with Crohn's disease. The CDR3 DNA follows: TGCGCCAGCAGACCTAGCGGGAGTGGTTACAATGAGCAGTTCTTC. Amino acids: CASRPSGSGYNEQFF. Looking up the rest from reference TRBV5-1 and TRBJ2-1 gives the full variable domain: KAGVTQTPRYLIKTRGQQVTLSCSPISGHRSVSWYQQTPGQGLQFLFEYFSETQRNKGNFPGRFSGRQFSNSRSEMNVSTLELGDSALYLCASRPSGSGYNEQFFGPGTRLTVL.